Sequencing of this TCR beta chain was carried out in a study of graft-versus-host responses after intestinal transplantation. Background on the study: Multivisceral, liver-intestinal, or isolated intestinal transplants were given to recipients. Recipients across the board were started on anti-thymocyte globulin induction, then kept on tacrolimus and steroids for 2 to 4 years.

Here immunoSEQ multiplex PCR was the method, and the copy in TCRdb shows in-frame clones only, minus some. This table has 35,000 to 45,000 clones, 89% appearing once. Germline lookup yields CDR1 LNHNV and CDR2 YYDKDF (reference sequence). This CDR3 has 15 amino acids. V gave up 8 bases and J gave up 0 bases, with 14 bases separating them. Study results and limitations: Recipient marrow showed GvH clones, some seen first in ileum or blood. Patients who carried graft-donor T cell macrochimerism also had high graft-versus-host to host-versus-graft clonal ratios in their allografts.

With respect to this clone: The target antigen is unknown.

The source of this sequence is a human patient who received an intestinal transplant, so some T cells may come from the graft donor. The sample in question was PBMCs, obtained 260 to 280 days after transplant. This rearrangement joins TRBV15 to TRBJ1-3; D might be TRBD1 (5 bases). This CDR3 reads CATEGGAGSGNTIYF. CDR3 sequence (DNA): TGTGCCACCGAGGGTGGGGCTGGCTCTGGAAACACCATATATTTT.